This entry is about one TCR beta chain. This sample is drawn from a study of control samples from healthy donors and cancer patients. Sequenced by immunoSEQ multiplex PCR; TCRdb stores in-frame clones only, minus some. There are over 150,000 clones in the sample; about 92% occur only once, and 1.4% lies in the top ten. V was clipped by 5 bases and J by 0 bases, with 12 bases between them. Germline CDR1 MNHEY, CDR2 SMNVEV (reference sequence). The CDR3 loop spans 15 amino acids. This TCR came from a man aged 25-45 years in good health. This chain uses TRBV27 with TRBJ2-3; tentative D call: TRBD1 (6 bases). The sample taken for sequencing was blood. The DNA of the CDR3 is TGTGCCAGCAGTACGTACAGGGTTAGCACAGATACGCAGTATTTT. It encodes CASSTYRVSTDTQYF.